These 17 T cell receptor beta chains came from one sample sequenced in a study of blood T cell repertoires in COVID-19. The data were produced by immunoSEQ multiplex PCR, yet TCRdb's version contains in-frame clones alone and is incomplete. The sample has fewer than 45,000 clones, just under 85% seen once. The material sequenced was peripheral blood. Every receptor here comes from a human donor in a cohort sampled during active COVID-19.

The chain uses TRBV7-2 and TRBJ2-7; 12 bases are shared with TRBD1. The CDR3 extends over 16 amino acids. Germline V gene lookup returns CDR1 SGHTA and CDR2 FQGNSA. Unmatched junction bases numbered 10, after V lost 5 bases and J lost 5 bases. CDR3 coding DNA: TGTGCCAGCAGCCCATATCCGGGACAGGGGGCCAACGAGCAGTACTTC. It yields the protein CASSPYPGQGANEQYF.

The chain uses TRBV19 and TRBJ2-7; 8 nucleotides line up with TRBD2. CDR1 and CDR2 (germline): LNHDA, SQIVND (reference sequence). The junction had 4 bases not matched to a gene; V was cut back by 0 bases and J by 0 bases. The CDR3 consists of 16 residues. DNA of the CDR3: TGTGCCAGTAGTATAGATCTCGGGGGGGCCTCCTACGAGCAGTACTTC. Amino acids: CASSIDLGGASYEQYF.

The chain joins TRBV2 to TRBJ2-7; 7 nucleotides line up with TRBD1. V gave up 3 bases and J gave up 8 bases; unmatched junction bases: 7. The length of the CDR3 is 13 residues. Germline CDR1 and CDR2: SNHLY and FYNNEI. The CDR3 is CASSEDRRMKQYF. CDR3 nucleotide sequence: TGTGCCAGCAGTGAGGACAGGAGAATGAAGCAGTACTTC.

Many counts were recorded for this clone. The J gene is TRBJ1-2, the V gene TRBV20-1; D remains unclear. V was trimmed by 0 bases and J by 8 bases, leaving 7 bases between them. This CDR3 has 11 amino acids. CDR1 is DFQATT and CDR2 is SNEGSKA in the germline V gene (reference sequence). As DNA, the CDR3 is TGCAGTGCTAGAGATCCGAGGGGCTACACCTTC. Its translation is CSARDPRGYTF.

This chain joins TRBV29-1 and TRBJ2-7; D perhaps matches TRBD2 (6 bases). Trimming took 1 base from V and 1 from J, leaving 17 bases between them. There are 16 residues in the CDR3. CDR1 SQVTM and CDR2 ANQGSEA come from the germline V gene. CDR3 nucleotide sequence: TGCAGCGTTGAAGGGTCTTGGTGGGGACTGTCCTACGAGCAGTACTTC. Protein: CSVEGSWWGLSYEQYF.

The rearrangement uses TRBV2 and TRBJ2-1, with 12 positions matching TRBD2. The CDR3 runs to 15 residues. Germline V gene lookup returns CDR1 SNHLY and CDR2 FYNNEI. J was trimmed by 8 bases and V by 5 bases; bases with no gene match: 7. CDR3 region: CASSRLAGGPHEQFF. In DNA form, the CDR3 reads TGTGCCAGCAGTCGGCTAGCGGGGGGGCCCCATGAGCAGTTCTTC.

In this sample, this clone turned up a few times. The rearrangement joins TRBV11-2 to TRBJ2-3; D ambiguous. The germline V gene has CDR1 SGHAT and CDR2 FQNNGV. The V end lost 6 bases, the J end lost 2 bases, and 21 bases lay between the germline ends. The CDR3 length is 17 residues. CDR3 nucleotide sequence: TGTGCCAGCAGACGTATAGAGCGCAAGGCCGCCACAGATACGCAGTATTTT. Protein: CASRRIERKAATDTQYF.

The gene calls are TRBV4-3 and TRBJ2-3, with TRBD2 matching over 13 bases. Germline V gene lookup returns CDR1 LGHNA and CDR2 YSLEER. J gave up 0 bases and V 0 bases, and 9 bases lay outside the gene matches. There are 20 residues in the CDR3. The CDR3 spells CASSQEGTSGVRSSTDTQYF. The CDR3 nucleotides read TGCGCCAGCAGCCAAGAGGGGACTAGCGGGGTAAGATCTAGCACAGATACGCAGTATTTT.

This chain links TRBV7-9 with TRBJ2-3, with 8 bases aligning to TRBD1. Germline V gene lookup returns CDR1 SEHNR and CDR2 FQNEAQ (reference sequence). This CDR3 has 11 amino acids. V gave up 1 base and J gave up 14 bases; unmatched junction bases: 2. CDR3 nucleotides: TGTGCCAGCAGCTTAGGGACAGGGTTGTATTTT. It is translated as CASSLGTGLYF.

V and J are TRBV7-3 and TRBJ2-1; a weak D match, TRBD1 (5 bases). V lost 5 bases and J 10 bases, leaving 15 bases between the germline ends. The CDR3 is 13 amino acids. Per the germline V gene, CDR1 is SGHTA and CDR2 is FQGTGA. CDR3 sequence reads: CASSPSTVQEQFF. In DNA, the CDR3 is TGTGCCAGCAGCCCCTCGACAGTCCAGGAGCAGTTCTTC.

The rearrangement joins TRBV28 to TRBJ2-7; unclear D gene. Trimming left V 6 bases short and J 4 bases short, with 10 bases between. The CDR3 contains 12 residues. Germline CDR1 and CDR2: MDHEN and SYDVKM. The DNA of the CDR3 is TGTGCCAGCAGCTCCCCCGTATACGAGCAGTACTTC. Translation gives CASSSPVYEQYF.

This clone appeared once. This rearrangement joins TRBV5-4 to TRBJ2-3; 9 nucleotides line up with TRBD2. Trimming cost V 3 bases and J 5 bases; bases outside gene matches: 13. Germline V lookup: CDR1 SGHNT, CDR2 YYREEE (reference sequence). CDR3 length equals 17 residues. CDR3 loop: CASSSPSRRGGQDTQYF. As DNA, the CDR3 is TGTGCCAGCAGCTCCCCCTCTAGGCGGGGGGGCCAAGATACGCAGTATTTT.

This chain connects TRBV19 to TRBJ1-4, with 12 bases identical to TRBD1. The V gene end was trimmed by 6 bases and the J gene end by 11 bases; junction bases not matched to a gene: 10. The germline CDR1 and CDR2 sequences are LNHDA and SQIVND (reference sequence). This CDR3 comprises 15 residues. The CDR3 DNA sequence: TGTGCCAGTAGGCCTCCGGGACAGGGGGCCGGGAAACTGTTTTTT. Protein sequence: CASRPPGQGAGKLFF.

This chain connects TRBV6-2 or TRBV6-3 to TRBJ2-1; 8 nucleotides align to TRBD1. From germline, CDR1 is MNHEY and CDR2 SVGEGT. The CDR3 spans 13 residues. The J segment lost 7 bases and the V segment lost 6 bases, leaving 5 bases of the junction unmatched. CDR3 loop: CASSRTGMNEQFF. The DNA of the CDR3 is TGTGCCAGCAGCAGGACAGGGATGAATGAGCAGTTCTTC.

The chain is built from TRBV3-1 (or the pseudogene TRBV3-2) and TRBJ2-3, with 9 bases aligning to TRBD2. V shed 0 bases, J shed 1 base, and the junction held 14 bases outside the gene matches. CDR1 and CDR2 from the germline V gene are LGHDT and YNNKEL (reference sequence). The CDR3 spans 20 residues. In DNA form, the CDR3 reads TGTGCCAGCAGCCAAGATAAGGGCGGGGGGGCCGAAAATTGCACAGATACGCAGTATTTT. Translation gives CASSQDKGGGAENCTDTQYF.

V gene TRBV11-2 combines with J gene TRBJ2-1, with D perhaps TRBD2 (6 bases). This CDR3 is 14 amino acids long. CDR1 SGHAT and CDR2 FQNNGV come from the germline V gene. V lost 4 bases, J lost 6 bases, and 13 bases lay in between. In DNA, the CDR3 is TGTGCCAGCAGCTCGTATAGGACTACCAATGAGCAGTTCTTC. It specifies CASSSYRTTNEQFF. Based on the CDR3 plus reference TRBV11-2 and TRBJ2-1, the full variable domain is EAGVAQSPRYKIIEKRQSVAFWCNPISGHATLYWYQQILGQGPKLLIQFQNNGVVDDSQLPKDRFSAERLKGVDSTLKIQPAKLEDSAVYLCASSSYRTTNEQFFGPGTRLTVL.

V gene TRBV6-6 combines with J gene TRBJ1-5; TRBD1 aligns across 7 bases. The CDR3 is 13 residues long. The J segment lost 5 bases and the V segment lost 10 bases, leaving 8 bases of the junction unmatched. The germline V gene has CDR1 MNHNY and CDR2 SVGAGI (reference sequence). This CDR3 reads CAISGDSHQPQHF. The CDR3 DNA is TGTGCCATCTCCGGGGACAGCCATCAGCCCCAGCATTTT.